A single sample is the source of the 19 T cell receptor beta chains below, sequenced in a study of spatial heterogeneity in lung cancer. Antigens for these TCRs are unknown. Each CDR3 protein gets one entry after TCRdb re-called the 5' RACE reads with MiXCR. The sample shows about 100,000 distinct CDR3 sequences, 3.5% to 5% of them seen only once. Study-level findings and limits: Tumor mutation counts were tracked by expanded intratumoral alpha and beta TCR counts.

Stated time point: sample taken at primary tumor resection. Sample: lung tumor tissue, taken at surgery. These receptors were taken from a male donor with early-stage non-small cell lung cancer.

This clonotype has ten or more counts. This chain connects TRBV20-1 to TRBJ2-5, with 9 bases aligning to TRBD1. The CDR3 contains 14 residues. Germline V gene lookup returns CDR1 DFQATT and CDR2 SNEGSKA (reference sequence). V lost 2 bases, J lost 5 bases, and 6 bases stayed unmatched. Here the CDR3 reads CSARHTGGDETQYF. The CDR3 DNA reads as TGCAGTGCTAGACACACAGGGGGCGATGAGACCCAGTACTTC.

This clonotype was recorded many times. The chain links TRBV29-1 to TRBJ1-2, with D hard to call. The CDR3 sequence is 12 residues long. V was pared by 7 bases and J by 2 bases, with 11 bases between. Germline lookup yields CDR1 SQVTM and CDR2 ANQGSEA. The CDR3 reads CSAVKGNYGYTF. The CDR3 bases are TGCAGCGCCGTCAAGGGAAACTATGGCTACACCTTC.

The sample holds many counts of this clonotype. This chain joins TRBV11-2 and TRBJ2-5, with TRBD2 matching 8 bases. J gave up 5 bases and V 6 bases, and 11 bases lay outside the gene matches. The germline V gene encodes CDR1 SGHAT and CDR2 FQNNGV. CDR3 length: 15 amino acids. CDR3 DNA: TGTGCCAGCAGGACTAGCGAGAGGACGATGGAGACCCAGTACTTC. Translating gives CASRTSERTMETQYF.

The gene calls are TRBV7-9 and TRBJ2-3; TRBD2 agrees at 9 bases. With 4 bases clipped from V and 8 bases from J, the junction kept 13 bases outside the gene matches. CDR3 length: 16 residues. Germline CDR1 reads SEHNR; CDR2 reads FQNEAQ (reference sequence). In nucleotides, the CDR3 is TGTGCCAGCAGCTCTAGCGGGATCCGGCCCTCCGCTACGCAGTATTTT. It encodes CASSSSGIRPSATQYF.

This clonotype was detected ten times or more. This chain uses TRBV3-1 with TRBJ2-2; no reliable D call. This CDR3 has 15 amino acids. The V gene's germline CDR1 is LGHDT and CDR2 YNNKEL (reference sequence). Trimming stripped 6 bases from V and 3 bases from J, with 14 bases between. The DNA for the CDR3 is TGTGCCAGCAGTGACCTCAATTCTTACACCGGGGAGCTGTTTTTT. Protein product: CASSDLNSYTGELFF.

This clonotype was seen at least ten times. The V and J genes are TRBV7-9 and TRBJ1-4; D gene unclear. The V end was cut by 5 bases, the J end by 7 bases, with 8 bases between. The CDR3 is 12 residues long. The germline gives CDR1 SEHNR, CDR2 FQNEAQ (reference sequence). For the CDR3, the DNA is TGTGCCAGCAGCGCGATCGGTGAAAAACTGTTTTTT. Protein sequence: CASSAIGEKLFF.

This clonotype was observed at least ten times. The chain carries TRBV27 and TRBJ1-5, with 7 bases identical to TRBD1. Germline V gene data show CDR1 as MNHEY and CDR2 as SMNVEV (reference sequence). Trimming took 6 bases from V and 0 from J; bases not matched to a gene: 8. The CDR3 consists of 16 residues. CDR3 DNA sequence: TGTGCCAGCAGGGGGACAGTGGTTGGTAGCAATCAGCCCCAGCATTTT. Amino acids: CASRGTVVGSNQPQHF.

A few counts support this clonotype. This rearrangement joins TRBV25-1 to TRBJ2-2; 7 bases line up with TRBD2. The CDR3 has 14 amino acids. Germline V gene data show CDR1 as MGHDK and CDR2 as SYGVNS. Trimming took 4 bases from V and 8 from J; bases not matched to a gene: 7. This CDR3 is CASSAQREGGELFF. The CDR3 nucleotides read TGTGCCAGCAGTGCCCAGCGGGAAGGGGGGGAGCTGTTTTTT. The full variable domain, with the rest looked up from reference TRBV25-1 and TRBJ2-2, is EADIYQTPRYLVIGTGKKITLECSQTMGHDKMYWYQQDPGMELHLIHYSYGVNSTEKGDLSSESTVSRIRTEHFPLTLESARPSHTSQYLCASSAQREGGELFFGEGSRLTVL.

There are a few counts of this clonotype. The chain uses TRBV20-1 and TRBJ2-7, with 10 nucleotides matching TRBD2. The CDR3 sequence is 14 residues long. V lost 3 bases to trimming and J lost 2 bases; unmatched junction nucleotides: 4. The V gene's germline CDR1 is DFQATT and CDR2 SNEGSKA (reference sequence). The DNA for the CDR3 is TGCAGTGCTAGTAGCGGGAGGCCACCCTACGAGCAGTACTTC. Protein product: CSASSGRPPYEQYF.

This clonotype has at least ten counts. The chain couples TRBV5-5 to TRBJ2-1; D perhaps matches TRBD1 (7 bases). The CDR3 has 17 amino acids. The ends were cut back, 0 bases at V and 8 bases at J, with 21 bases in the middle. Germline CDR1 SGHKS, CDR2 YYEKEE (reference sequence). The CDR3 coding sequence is TGTGCCAGCAGCTTGGCCCGGGACAGAATTACGGGAGATGAGCAGTTCTTC. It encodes CASSLARDRITGDEQFF. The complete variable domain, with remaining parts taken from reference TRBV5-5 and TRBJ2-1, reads DAGVTQSPTHLIKTRGQQVTLRCSPISGHKSVSWYQQVLGQGPQFIFQYYEKEERGRGNFPDRFSARQFPNYSSELNVNALLLGDSALYLCASSLARDRITGDEQFFGPGTRLTVL.

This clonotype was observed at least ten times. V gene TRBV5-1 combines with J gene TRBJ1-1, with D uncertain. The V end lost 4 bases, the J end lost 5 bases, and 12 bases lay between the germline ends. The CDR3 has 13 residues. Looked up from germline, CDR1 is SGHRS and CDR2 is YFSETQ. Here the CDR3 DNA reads TGCGCCAGCAGCAAGTCGACGGATACTGAAGCTTTCTTT. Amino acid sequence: CASSKSTDTEAFF.

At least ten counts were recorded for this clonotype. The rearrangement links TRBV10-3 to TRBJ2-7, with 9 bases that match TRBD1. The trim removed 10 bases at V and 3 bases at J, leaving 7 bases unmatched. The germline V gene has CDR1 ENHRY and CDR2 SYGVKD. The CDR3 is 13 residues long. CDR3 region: CATRTGESYEQYF. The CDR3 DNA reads TGTGCCACCAGGACAGGGGAGAGCTACGAGCAGTACTTC.

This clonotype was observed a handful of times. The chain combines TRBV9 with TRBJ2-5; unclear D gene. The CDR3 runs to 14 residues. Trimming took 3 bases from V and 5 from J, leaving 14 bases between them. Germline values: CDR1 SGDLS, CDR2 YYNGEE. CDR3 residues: CASSETGPSETQYF. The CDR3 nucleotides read TGTGCCAGCAGCGAGACCGGGCCGTCGGAGACCCAGTACTTC.

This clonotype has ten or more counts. Here the CDR3 DNA reads TGTGCCAGCACCGAGATTACGGGACCCCTCTATAATTCACCCCTCCACTTT. It is translated as CASTEITGPLYNSPLHF. This rearrangement joins TRBV6-5 to TRBJ1-6; a possible D gene is TRBD1 (5 bases). The CDR3 totals 17 residues. CDR1 MNHEY and CDR2 SVGAGI come from the germline V gene. Trimming cost V 7 bases and J 3 bases, with 19 bases left between them.

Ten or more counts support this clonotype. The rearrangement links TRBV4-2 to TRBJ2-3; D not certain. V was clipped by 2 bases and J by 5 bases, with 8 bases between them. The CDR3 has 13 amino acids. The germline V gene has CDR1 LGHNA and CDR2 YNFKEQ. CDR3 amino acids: CASSQFRVDTQYF. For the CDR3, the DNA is TGTGCCAGCAGCCAATTTAGAGTAGATACGCAGTATTTT.

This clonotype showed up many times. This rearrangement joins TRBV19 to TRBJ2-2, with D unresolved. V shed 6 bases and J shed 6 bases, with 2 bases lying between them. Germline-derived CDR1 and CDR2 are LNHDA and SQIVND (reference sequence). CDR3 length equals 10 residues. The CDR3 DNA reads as TGTGCCAGTAGCGCCGGGGAGCTGTTTTTT. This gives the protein CASSAGELFF.

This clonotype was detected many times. This CDR3 is CSVSPLIAGGTYEQYF. The DNA for the CDR3 is TGCAGCGTTTCACCATTGATCGCAGGGGGCACCTACGAGCAGTACTTC. This chain uses TRBV29-1 with TRBJ2-7; 8 bases line up with TRBD1. V lost 5 bases, J lost 2 bases, and 14 bases stayed unmatched. Germline values: CDR1 SQVTM, CDR2 ANQGSEA. There are 16 residues in the CDR3.

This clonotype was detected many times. For the CDR3, the DNA is TGTGCCACCAGCAACTCCTTTGAGACCCAGTACTTC. Translation gives CATSNSFETQYF. This chain joins TRBV15 and TRBJ2-5; no reliable D call. Trimming left V 4 bases short and J 5 bases short, with 8 bases between. The CDR3 spans 12 residues. CDR1 and CDR2 (germline): LNHNV, YYDKDF (reference sequence).

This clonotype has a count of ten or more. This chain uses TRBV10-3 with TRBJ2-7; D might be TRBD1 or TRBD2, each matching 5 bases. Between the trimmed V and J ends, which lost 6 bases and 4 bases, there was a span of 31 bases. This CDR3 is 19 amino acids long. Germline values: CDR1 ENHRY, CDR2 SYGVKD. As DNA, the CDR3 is TGTGCCATCAGCGGAGATCCGGGATTCTCATGGGGCCATTCGTACGAGCAGTACTTC. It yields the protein CAISGDPGFSWGHSYEQYF.